The subject of this entry is one T cell receptor beta chain. CDR3 length: 13 amino acids. Looked up from germline, CDR1 is SGHNT and CDR2 is YYREEE (reference sequence). Trimming removed 3 bases from V and 1 base from J, with 5 bases in between. The sample is drawn from a study of blood T cell repertoires in COVID-19. Looking at the study overall: Acute and convalescent COVID-19 specimens originated in the United States, Italy and Spain. T cells, B-cell-depleted T cells, or PBMCs supplied cDNA or gDNA.

Source study methods: Reference gene primers were amplified, and this amplification served to estimate nucleated cell counts. The protocol was immunoSEQ multiplex PCR, while the TCRdb copy is restricted to in-frame clones and leaves out a portion. V and J calls and clone size are given by that table; D and trimming were obtained from the DNA. Here the sample spans roughly 260,000 clones, 88% being singletons. The sample was peripheral blood. The chain joins TRBV5-4 to TRBJ1-5, with D uncertain. The clonotype was recovered from a man in his sixties who had recovered from COVID-19. The CDR3 region is CASSYGSNQPQHF. CDR3 bases: TGTGCCAGCAGCTACGGGAGCAATCAGCCCCAGCATTTT.